The present T cell receptor beta chain was sequenced within a study of cytomegalovirus exposure and HLA in healthy donors. The primer mix had 60 Vbeta and 13 Jbeta primers. Sequencing was performed with immunoSEQ multiplex PCR; in TCRdb, only in-frame clones are kept and a portion is missing. The sample yields under 200,000 clones, roughly 80% seen once. The CDR3 has 15 amino acids. The germline V gene encodes CDR1 MDHEN and CDR2 SYDVKM. Deletions cut 6 bases from V and 2 bases from J, with 16 bases between. As concerns this clone: Antigen: not known.

Study results and caveats: Available immune exposure information covered CMV serostatus only.

The chain employs TRBV28 and TRBJ2-5; D is possibly TRBD1 (7 bases). Sequences were obtained from PBMCs. The source is a man aged 30-40 years in good health and CMV-seronegative. The CDR3 DNA reads TGTGCCAGCAGCCCAGGGGGGTACCCACAAGAGACCCAGTACTTC. It codes for CASSPGGYPQETQYF.